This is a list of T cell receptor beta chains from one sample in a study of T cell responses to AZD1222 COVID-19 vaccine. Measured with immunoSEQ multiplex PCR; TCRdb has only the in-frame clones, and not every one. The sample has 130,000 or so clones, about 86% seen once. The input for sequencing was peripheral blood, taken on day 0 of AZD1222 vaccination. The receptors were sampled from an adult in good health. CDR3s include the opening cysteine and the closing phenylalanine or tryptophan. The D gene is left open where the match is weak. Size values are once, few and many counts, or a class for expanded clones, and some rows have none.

cdr3_aa: CAISEGGGRWDSPLHF
cdr3_nt: TGTGCCATCAGTGAGGGAGGGGGTAGGTGGGATTCACCCCTCCACTTT
d_call: NA
j_call: TRBJ1-6
v_call: TRBV10-3
clone_size: NA

cdr3_aa: CASGNRDNLFHEQYF
cdr3_nt: TGTGCCAGCGGCAACCGGGACAATCTTTTCCACGAGCAGTACTTC
d_call: NA
j_call: TRBJ2-7
v_call: TRBV6-5
clone_size: NA

cdr3_aa: CASSPSGNTEAFF
cdr3_nt: TGTGCCAGCTCACCATCCGGGAACACTGAAGCTTTCTTT
d_call: NA
j_call: TRBJ1-1
v_call: TRBV18
clone_size: NA

cdr3_aa: CASSQGGMEDTQYF
cdr3_nt: TGTGCCAGCAGCCAAGGGGGCATGGAAGATACGCAGTATTTT
d_call: TRBD1
j_call: TRBJ2-3
v_call: TRBV11-2
clone_size: NA

cdr3_aa: CASSPRRDRGLEQYF
cdr3_nt: TGTGCCAGCAGCCCGAGGCGGGACAGGGGGCTAGAGCAGTACTTC
d_call: TRBD1
j_call: TRBJ2-7
v_call: TRBV7-3
clone_size: few

cdr3_aa: CASSFGTDTQYF
cdr3_nt: TGTGCCAGCAGCTTTGGCACAGATACGCAGTATTTT
d_call: NA
j_call: TRBJ2-3
v_call: TRBV11-3
clone_size: NA

cdr3_aa: CASGQRGNTEAFF
cdr3_nt: TGTGCCAGCGGCCAGAGAGGGAACACTGAAGCTTTCTTT
d_call: NA
j_call: TRBJ1-1
v_call: TRBV27
clone_size: NA

cdr3_aa: CAWSGSSGEQYF
cdr3_nt: TGTGCCTGGAGCGGGTCGTCTGGAGAGCAGTACTTC
d_call: NA
j_call: TRBJ2-7
v_call: TRBV30
clone_size: NA

cdr3_aa: CASSLFWGGKNIQYF
cdr3_nt: TGTGCCAGCAGCCTTTTTTGGGGCGGCAAAAACATTCAGTACTTC
d_call: NA
j_call: TRBJ2-4
v_call: TRBV28
clone_size: NA

cdr3_aa: CASSPLGGRNNYEQYF
cdr3_nt: TGTGCCAGTAGTCCCCTGGGGGGTCGCAACAACTACGAGCAGTACTTC
d_call: NA
j_call: TRBJ2-7
v_call: TRBV19
clone_size: NA

cdr3_aa: CASSVGWSGGARSYNEQFF
cdr3_nt: TGTGCCAGCAGCGTAGGTTGGAGCGGGGGGGCCCGCTCCTACAATGAGCAGTTCTTC
d_call: TRBD2
j_call: TRBJ2-1
v_call: TRBV9
clone_size: NA

cdr3_aa: CASSPAGTRVRGTYEQYF
cdr3_nt: TGTGCCAGCAGTCCTGCCGGGACAAGGGTAAGGGGGACCTACGAGCAGTACTTC
d_call: NA
j_call: TRBJ2-7
v_call: TRBV7-9
clone_size: NA

cdr3_aa: CASSPMTGFNYGYTF
cdr3_nt: TGTGCCAGCAGCCCAATGACAGGGTTTAACTATGGCTACACCTTC
d_call: TRBD1
j_call: TRBJ1-2
v_call: TRBV7-9
clone_size: NA

cdr3_aa: CASRAGQGLGTQYF
cdr3_nt: TGTGCCAGCAGGGCAGGACAGGGCTTGGGTACGCAGTATTTT
d_call: TRBD1
j_call: TRBJ2-3
v_call: TRBV6-5
clone_size: once

cdr3_aa: CASSSGTGAYEQYF
cdr3_nt: TGTGCCAGCAGCTCCGGGACAGGGGCCTACGAGCAGTACTTC
d_call: TRBD1
j_call: TRBJ2-7
v_call: TRBV7-9
clone_size: NA

cdr3_aa: CASSFISTGADTQYF
cdr3_nt: TGTGCCAGCAGTTTTATCTCGACAGGGGCAGATACGCAGTATTTT
d_call: TRBD1
j_call: TRBJ2-3
v_call: TRBV28
clone_size: NA

cdr3_aa: CASSQEGGFVGNEKLFF
cdr3_nt: TGTGCCAGCAGCCAAGAGGGGGGTTTCGTGGGTAATGAAAAACTGTTTTTT
d_call: NA
j_call: TRBJ1-4
v_call: TRBV14
clone_size: NA

cdr3_aa: CASSQGQGAEKLFF
cdr3_nt: TGTGCCAGCAGTCAGGGACAGGGTGCTGAAAAACTGTTTTTT
d_call: TRBD1
j_call: TRBJ1-4
v_call: TRBV28
clone_size: NA

cdr3_aa: CASSSPGNPRYEQYF
cdr3_nt: TGTGCCAGCAGCTCCCCAGGGAATCCTCGCTACGAGCAGTACTTC
d_call: NA
j_call: TRBJ2-7
v_call: TRBV14
clone_size: NA

cdr3_aa: CASSRERDGYTF
cdr3_nt: TGTGCCAGCTCACGAGAGAGGGATGGCTACACCTTC
d_call: NA
j_call: TRBJ1-2
v_call: TRBV18
clone_size: NA

cdr3_aa: CASSVTTDTQYF
cdr3_nt: TGCGCCAGCAGCGTAACAACAGATACGCAGTATTTT
d_call: NA
j_call: TRBJ2-3
v_call: TRBV10-2
clone_size: NA

cdr3_aa: CASSLQGASYNEQFF
cdr3_nt: TGTGCCAGCAGCTTGCAGGGGGCCTCCTACAATGAGCAGTTCTTC
d_call: TRBD1
j_call: TRBJ2-1
v_call: TRBV5-5
clone_size: NA

cdr3_aa: CASSPQYSNQPQHF
cdr3_nt: TGTGCCAGCAGTCCACAGTATAGCAATCAGCCCCAGCATTTT
d_call: NA
j_call: TRBJ1-5
v_call: TRBV2
clone_size: NA

cdr3_aa: CASSLATDYEQYF
cdr3_nt: TGTGCCAGCAGTTTGGCCACAGATTACGAGCAGTACTTC
d_call: NA
j_call: TRBJ2-7
v_call: TRBV12-3/TRBV12-4
clone_size: NA

cdr3_aa: CSVHRESSYGYTF
cdr3_nt: TGCAGCGTTCACCGGGAATCCTCCTATGGCTACACCTTC
d_call: NA
j_call: TRBJ1-2
v_call: TRBV29-1
clone_size: NA

cdr3_aa: CASSATGNSPLHF
cdr3_nt: TGTGCCAGCAGCGCTACAGGGAACTCACCCCTCCACTTT
d_call: NA
j_call: TRBJ1-6
v_call: TRBV12-3/TRBV12-4
clone_size: NA

cdr3_aa: CASSAAGQGGYGYTF
cdr3_nt: TGTGCCAGCAGCGCGGCGGGACAGGGGGGCTATGGCTACACCTTC
d_call: TRBD1
j_call: TRBJ1-2
v_call: TRBV9
clone_size: NA

cdr3_aa: CASNRGGSGDNEQFF
cdr3_nt: TGTGCCAGCAATAGGGGTGGTAGCGGCGATAATGAGCAGTTCTTC
d_call: NA
j_call: TRBJ2-1
v_call: TRBV6-9
clone_size: NA

cdr3_aa: CASTAGGGEAFF
cdr3_nt: TGTGCCAGCACAGCGGGTGGGGGTGAAGCTTTCTTT
d_call: NA
j_call: TRBJ1-1
v_call: TRBV12-3/TRBV12-4
clone_size: once

cdr3_aa: CASSQVRRQGPNSGANVLTF
cdr3_nt: TGTGCCAGCAGCCAAGTAAGGAGACAGGGGCCCAACTCTGGGGCCAACGTCCTGACTTTC
d_call: TRBD1
j_call: TRBJ2-6
v_call: TRBV3-1/TRBV3-2
clone_size: once

cdr3_aa: CASSWVGGAGNTIYF
cdr3_nt: TGTGCCAGCAGCTGGGTAGGGGGAGCTGGAAACACCATATATTTT
d_call: NA
j_call: TRBJ1-3
v_call: TRBV13
clone_size: NA

cdr3_aa: CASSFYGGHINEKLFF
cdr3_nt: TGTGCCAGCAGCTTCTATGGGGGGCACATTAATGAAAAACTGTTTTTT
d_call: NA
j_call: TRBJ1-4
v_call: TRBV7-8
clone_size: NA

cdr3_aa: CASSPRRGHEQFF
cdr3_nt: TGTGCCAGTAGTCCCCGTAGGGGGCATGAGCAGTTCTTC
d_call: TRBD1
j_call: TRBJ2-1
v_call: TRBV19
clone_size: NA

cdr3_aa: CASSLGNRQGAETQYF
cdr3_nt: TGCGCCAGCAGCTTGGGAAACAGACAGGGGGCAGAGACCCAGTACTTC
d_call: TRBD1
j_call: TRBJ2-5
v_call: TRBV5-1
clone_size: NA

cdr3_aa: CASSSIGTGESPLHF
cdr3_nt: TGTGCCAGCAGTTCTATCGGGACAGGGGAATCACCCCTCCACTTT
d_call: TRBD1
j_call: TRBJ1-6
v_call: TRBV28
clone_size: NA

cdr3_aa: CASSLMGGREQYF
cdr3_nt: TGTGCCAGCAGCTTAATGGGGGGGCGCGAGCAGTACTTC
d_call: NA
j_call: TRBJ2-7
v_call: TRBV7-2
clone_size: NA

cdr3_aa: CASSQDDRGNYGYTF
cdr3_nt: TGCGCCAGCAGCCAAGATGATCGGGGTAACTATGGCTACACCTTC
d_call: NA
j_call: TRBJ1-2
v_call: TRBV4-1
clone_size: NA

cdr3_aa: CASSQDQAGGRTDTQYF
cdr3_nt: TGTGCCAGCAGCCAAGATCAAGCGGGAGGCCGCACAGATACGCAGTATTTT
d_call: TRBD2
j_call: TRBJ2-3
v_call: TRBV14
clone_size: NA

cdr3_aa: CASSESQGATDTQYF
cdr3_nt: TGTGCCAGCAGTGAATCGCAGGGCGCCACAGATACGCAGTATTTT
d_call: NA
j_call: TRBJ2-3
v_call: TRBV6-1
clone_size: few

cdr3_aa: CASGQGLYEQYF
cdr3_nt: TGTGCCAGTGGACAGGGCCTCTACGAGCAGTACTTC
d_call: TRBD1
j_call: TRBJ2-7
v_call: TRBV19
clone_size: NA

cdr3_aa: CASSLARRQGSRYEQYF
cdr3_nt: TGTGCCAGCAGCTTAGCGCGCCGGCAGGGCTCGAGATACGAGCAGTACTTC
d_call: NA
j_call: TRBJ2-7
v_call: TRBV7-2
clone_size: NA

cdr3_aa: CASSGTGNRYTF
cdr3_nt: TGTGCCAGCAGCGGGACAGGGAATCGCTACACCTTC
d_call: TRBD1
j_call: TRBJ1-2
v_call: TRBV12-3/TRBV12-4
clone_size: NA

cdr3_aa: CASSRTSGYNEKLFF
cdr3_nt: TGCGCCAGCAGCCGCACGTCCGGGTACAATGAAAAACTGTTTTTT
d_call: NA
j_call: TRBJ1-4
v_call: TRBV4-1
clone_size: NA

cdr3_aa: CASSTDGSYEQYF
cdr3_nt: TGCGCCAGCAGCACGGACGGCTCCTACGAGCAGTACTTC
d_call: NA
j_call: TRBJ2-7
v_call: TRBV5-1
clone_size: once

cdr3_aa: CASSSNAGLAGYNEQFF
cdr3_nt: TGTGCCAGCAGCTCAAACGCCGGACTAGCGGGGTACAATGAGCAGTTCTTC
d_call: TRBD2
j_call: TRBJ2-1
v_call: TRBV7-7
clone_size: NA